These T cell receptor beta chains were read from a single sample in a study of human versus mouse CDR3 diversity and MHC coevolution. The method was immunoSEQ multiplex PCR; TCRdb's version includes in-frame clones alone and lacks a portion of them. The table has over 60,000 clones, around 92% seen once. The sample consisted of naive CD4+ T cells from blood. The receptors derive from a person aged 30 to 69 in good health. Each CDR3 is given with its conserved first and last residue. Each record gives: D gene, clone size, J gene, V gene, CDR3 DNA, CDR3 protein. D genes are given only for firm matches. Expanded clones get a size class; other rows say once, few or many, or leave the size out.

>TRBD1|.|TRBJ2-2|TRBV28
TGTGCCAGCAGTCCAGGGGACAGGGTCACCGGGGAGCTGTTTTTT
CASSPGDRVTGELFF
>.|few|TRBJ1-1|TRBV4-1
TGCGCCAGCAGCCAAGATATCCAGATGAACACTGAAGCTTTCTTT
CASSQDIQMNTEAFF
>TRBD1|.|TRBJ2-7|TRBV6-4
TGTGCCAGCAGTGACTTGGGGGACAGATCCTACGAGCAGTACTTC
CASSDLGDRSYEQYF
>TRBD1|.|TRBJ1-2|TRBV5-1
TGCGCCAGCAGCCCCGGGACAGCCTTCTATGGCTACACCTTC
CASSPGTAFYGYTF
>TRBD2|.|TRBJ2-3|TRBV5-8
TGTGCCAGCTGGGTGGGGGGGACGACCCGACATACGCAGTATTTT
CASWVGGTTRHTQYF
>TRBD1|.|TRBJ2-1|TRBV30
TGTGCCTGGAGTAGGGACAGGTCCCTCTTGTACAATGAGCAGTTCTTC
CAWSRDRSLLYNEQFF
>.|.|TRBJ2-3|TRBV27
TGTGCCAGCAGTTTAGCGGGGTTTACGCAGTATTTT
CASSLAGFTQYF
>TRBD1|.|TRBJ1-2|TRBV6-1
TGTGCCAGCAGCCGACAGGGGGACTATGGCTACACCTTC
CASSRQGDYGYTF
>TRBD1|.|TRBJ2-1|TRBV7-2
TGTGCCAGCAGATCGACAGGGGGCAATTACAATGAGCAGTTCTTC
CASRSTGGNYNEQFF
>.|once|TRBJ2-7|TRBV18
TGTGCCAGCTCACCCGTAGACTACGAGCAGTACTTC
CASSPVDYEQYF
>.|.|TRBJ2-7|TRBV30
TGTGCCTGGAGTGTACGTATCCAGGGGGGATACGAGCAGTACTTC
CAWSVRIQGGYEQYF
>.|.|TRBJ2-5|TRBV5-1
TGCGCCAGCAGCTTTAAGGACAGCCAAGAGACCCAGTACTTC
CASSFKDSQETQYF